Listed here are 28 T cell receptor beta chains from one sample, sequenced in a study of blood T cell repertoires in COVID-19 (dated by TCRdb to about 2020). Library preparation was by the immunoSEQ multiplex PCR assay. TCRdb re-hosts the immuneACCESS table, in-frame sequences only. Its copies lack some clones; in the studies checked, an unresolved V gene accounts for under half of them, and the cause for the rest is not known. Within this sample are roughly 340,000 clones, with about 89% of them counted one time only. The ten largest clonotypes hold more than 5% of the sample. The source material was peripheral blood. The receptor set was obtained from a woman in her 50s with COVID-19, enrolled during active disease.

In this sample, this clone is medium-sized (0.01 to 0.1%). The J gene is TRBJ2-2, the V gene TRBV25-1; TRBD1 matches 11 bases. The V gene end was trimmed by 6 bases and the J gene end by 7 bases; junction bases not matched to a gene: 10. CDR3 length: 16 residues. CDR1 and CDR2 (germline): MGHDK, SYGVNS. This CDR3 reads CASRSGQGASGGELFF. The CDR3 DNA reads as TGTGCCAGCAGGAGCGGACAGGGGGCGTCCGGCGGGGAGCTGTTTTTT.

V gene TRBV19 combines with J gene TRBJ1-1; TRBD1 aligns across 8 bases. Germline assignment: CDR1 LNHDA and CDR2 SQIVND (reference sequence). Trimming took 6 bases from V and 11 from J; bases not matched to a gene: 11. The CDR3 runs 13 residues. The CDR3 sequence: CASRPGTGATAFF. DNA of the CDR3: TGTGCCAGTAGGCCCGGGACAGGAGCAACGGCTTTCTTT.

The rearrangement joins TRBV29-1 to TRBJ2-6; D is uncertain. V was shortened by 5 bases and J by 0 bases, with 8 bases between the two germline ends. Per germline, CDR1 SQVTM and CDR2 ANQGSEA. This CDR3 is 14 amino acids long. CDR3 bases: TGCAGCGTTTATGAGAGCTCTGGGGCCAACGTCCTGACTTTC. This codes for CSVYESSGANVLTF.

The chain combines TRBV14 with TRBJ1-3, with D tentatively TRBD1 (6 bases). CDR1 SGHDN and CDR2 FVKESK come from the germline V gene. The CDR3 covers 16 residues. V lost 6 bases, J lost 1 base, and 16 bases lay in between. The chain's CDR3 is CASRRGQWDSGNTIYF. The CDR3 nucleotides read TGTGCCAGCAGGCGGGGGCAGTGGGATTCTGGAAACACCATATATTTT.

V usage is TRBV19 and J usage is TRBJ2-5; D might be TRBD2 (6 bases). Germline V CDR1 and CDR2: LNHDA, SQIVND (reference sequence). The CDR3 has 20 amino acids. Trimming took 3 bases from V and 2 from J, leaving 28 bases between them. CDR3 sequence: CASSMFYGNGGRSLQETQYF. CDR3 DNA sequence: TGTGCCAGTAGTATGTTTTATGGGAACGGGGGACGATCACTTCAAGAGACCCAGTACTTC.

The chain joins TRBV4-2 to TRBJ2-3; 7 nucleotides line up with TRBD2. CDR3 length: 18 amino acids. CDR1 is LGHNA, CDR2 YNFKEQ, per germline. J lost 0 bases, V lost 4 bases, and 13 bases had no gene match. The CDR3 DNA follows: TGTGCCAGCAGCCCTTGGGTAGCGGGTATAACTAGCACAGATACGCAGTATTTT. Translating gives CASSPWVAGITSTDTQYF.

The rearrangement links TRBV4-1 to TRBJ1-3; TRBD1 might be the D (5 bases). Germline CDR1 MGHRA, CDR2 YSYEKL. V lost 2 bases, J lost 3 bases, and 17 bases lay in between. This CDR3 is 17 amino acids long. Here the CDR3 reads CASSQRAARGNGNTIYF. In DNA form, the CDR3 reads TGCGCCAGCAGCCAACGGGCGGCTAGGGGAAATGGAAACACCATATATTTT.

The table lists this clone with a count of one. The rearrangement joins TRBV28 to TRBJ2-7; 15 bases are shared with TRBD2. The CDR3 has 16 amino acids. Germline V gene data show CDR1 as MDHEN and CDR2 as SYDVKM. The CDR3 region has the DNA TGTGTCACAGGACTAGCGGGAGGGCCGCTTTTGTACGAGCAGTACTTC. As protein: CVTGLAGGPLLYEQYF.

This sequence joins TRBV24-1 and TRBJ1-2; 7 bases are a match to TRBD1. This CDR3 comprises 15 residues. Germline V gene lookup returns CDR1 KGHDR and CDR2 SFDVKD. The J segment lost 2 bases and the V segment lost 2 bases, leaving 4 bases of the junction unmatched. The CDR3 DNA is TGTGCCACCAGTGATTCTTCGACAGGGAACTATGGCTACACCTTC. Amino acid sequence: CATSDSSTGNYGYTF.

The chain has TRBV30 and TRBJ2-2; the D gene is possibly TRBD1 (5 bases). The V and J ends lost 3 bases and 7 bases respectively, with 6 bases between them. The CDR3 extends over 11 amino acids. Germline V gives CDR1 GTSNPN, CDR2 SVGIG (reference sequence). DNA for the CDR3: TGTGCCTGGAGACAGGTCGGGGAGCTGTTTTTT. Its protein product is CAWRQVGELFF.

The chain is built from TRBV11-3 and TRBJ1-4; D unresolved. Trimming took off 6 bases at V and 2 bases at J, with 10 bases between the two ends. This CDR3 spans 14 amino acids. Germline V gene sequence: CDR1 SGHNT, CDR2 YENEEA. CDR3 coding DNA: TGTGCCAGCAGGCCAGGAGGGACTAATGAAAAACTGTTTTTT. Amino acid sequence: CASRPGGTNEKLFF.

The CDR3 bases are TGCGCCAGCAGCGCAGGACTAGCGGGACCCAATGAGCAGTTCTTC. Its translation is CASSAGLAGPNEQFF. J is TRBJ2-1 and V is TRBV5-1; 12 bases are shared with TRBD2. From germline, CDR1 is SGHRS and CDR2 YFSETQ. The CDR3 sequence is 15 residues long. The V gene end was trimmed by 4 bases and the J gene end by 6 bases; junction bases not matched to a gene: 5.

The DNA for the CDR3 is TGTGCCAGCAGCTTCTTAGGCTATCCGGGAATACTTATACCCTACGAGCAGTACTTC. Residues: CASSFLGYPGILIPYEQYF. The chain employs TRBV7-2 and TRBJ2-7; a weak D match, TRBD2 (5 bases). V gave up 3 bases and J gave up 2 bases, with 26 bases separating them. This CDR3 is 19 amino acids long. Per germline, CDR1 SGHTA and CDR2 FQGNSA. The full variable domain, its missing parts supplied by reference TRBV7-2 and TRBJ2-7, is GAGVSQSPSNKVTEKGKDVELRCDPISGHTALYWYRQSLGQGLEFLIYFQGNSAPDKSGLPSDRFSAERTGGSVSTLTIQRTQQEDSAVYLCASSFLGYPGILIPYEQYFGPGTRLTVT.

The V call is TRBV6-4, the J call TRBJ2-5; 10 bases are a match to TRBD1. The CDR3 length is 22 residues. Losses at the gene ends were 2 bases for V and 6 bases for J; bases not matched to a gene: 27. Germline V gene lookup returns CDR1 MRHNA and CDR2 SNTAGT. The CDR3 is CASSDGYGERHRTGGTKKTQYF. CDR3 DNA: TGTGCCAGCAGTGACGGGTATGGTGAACGCCACCGGACAGGGGGTACGAAAAAGACCCAGTACTTC.

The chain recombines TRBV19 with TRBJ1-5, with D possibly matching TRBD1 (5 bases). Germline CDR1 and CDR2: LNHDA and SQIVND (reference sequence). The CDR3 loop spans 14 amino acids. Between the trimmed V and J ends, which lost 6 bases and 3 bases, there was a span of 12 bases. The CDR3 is CASRERGINQPQHF. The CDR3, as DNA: TGTGCCAGTAGGGAAAGGGGAATCAATCAGCCCCAGCATTTT. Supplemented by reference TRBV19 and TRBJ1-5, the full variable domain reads DGGITQSPKYLFRKEGQNVTLSCEQNLNHDAMYWYRQDPGQGLRLIYYSQIVNDFQKGDIAEGYSVSREKKESFPLTVTSAQKNPTAFYLCASRERGINQPQHFGDGTRLSIL.

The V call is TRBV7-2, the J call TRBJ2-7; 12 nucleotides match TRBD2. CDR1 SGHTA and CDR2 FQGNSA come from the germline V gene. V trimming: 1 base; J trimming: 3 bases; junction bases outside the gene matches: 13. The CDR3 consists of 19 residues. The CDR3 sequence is CASSLDPVTSGRIFYEQYF. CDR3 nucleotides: TGTGCCAGCAGCTTAGATCCGGTAACTAGCGGGAGGATCTTCTACGAGCAGTACTTC.

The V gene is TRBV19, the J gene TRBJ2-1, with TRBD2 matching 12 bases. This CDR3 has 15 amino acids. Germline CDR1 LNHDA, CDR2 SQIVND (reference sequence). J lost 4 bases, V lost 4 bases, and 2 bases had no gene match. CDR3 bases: TGTGCCAGTAGTAAGACTAGCGGGGGTTACAATGAGCAGTTCTTC. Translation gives CASSKTSGGYNEQFF.

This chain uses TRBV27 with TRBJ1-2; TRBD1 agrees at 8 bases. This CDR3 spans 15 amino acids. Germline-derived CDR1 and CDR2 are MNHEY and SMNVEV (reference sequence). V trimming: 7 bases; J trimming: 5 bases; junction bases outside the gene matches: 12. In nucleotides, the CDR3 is TGTGCCAGCACCCCCGGGGGCAGGGGGCTATATGGCTACACCTTC. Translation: CASTPGGRGLYGYTF.

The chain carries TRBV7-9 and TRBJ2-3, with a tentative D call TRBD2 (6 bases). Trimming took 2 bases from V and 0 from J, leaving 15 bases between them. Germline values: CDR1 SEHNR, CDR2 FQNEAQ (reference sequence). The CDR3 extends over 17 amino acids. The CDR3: CASSLKSWRDSTDTQYF. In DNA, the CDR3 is TGTGCCAGCAGCTTAAAGTCGTGGCGGGACAGCACAGATACGCAGTATTTT.

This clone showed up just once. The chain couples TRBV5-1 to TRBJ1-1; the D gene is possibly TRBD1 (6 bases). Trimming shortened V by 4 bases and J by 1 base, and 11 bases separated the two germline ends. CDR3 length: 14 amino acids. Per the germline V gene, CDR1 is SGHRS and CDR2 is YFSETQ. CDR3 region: CASSLGHSNTEAFF. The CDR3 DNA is TGCGCCAGCAGCCTGGGACATTCGAACACTGAAGCTTTCTTT.

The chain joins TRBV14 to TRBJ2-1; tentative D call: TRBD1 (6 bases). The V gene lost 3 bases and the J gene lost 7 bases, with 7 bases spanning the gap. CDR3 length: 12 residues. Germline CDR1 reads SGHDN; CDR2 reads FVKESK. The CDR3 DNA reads TGTGCCAGCAGCCATCAGGGGAATGAGCAGTTCTTC. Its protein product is CASSHQGNEQFF. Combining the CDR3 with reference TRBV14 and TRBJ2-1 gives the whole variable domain EAGVTQFPSHSVIEKGQTVTLRCDPISGHDNLYWYRRVMGKEIKFLLHFVKESKQDESGMPNNRFLAERTGGTYSTLKVQPAELEDSGVYFCASSHQGNEQFFGPGTRLTVL.

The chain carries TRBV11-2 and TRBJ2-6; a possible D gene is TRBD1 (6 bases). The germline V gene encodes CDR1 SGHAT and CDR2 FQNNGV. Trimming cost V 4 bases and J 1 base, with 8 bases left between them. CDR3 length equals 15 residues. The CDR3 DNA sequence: TGTGCCAGCAGCTCCCAGGGGTCTGGGGCCAACGTCCTGACTTTC. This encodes CASSSQGSGANVLTF.

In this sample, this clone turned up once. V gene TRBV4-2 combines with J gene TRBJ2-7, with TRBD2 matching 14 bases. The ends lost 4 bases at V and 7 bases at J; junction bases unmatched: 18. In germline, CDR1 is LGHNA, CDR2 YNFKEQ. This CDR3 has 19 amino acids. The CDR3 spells CASSPLGSTSGRVRGEQYF. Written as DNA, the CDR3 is TGTGCCAGCAGCCCACTTGGTTCGACTAGCGGGAGGGTAAGGGGAGAGCAGTACTTC.

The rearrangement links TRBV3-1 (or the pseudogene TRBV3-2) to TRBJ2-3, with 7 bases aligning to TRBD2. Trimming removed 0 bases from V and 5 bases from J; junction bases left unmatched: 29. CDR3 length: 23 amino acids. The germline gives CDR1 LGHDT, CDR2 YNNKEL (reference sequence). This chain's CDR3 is CASSQEGLFGLAVEGPYKDTQYF. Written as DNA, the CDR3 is TGTGCCAGCAGCCAAGAGGGCTTATTTGGCCTAGCGGTTGAAGGACCGTATAAAGATACGCAGTATTTT.

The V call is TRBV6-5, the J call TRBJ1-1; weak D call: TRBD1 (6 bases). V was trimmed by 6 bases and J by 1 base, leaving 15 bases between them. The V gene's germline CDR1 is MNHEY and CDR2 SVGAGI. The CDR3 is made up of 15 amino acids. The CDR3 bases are TGTGCCAGCAGACCCCGGGGGGCCTGGAACACTGAAGCTTTCTTT. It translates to CASRPRGAWNTEAFF.

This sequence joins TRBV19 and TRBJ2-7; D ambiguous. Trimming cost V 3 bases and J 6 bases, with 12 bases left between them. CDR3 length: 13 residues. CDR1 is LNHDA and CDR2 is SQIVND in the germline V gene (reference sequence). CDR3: CASSIPVSSEQYF. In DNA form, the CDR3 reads TGTGCCAGTAGTATCCCGGTTAGCTCCGAGCAGTACTTC.

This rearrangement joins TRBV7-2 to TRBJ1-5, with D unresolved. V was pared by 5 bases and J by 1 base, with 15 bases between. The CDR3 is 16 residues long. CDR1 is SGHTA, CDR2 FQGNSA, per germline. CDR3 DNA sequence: TGTGCCAGCAGCCCGGCGGTCGGCGGCAGCAATCAGCCCCAGCATTTT. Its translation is CASSPAVGGSNQPQHF.

CDR3 loop: CASSFLGASETQYF. As DNA, the CDR3 is TGTGCCAGCAGTTTCTTGGGGGCGTCAGAGACCCAGTACTTC. V and J are TRBV27 and TRBJ2-5; D might be TRBD1 (6 bases). This CDR3 is 14 amino acids long. V was pared by 3 bases and J by 4 bases, with 12 bases between. Germline CDR1 MNHEY, CDR2 SMNVEV (reference sequence).